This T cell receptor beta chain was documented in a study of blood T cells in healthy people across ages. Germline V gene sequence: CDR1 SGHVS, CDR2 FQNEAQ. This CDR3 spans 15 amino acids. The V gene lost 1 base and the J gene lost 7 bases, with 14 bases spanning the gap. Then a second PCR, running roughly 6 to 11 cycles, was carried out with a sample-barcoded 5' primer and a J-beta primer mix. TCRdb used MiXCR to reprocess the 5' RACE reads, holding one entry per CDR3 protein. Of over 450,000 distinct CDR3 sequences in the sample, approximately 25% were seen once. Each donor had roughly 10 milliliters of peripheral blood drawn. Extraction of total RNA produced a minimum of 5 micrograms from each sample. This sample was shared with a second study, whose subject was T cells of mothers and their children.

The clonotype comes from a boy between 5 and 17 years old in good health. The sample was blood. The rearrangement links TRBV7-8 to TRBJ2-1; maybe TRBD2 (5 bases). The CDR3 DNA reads TGTGCCAGCAGCTTAGTCAGCGCCGACTATAATGAGCAGTTCTTC. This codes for CASSLVSADYNEQFF.